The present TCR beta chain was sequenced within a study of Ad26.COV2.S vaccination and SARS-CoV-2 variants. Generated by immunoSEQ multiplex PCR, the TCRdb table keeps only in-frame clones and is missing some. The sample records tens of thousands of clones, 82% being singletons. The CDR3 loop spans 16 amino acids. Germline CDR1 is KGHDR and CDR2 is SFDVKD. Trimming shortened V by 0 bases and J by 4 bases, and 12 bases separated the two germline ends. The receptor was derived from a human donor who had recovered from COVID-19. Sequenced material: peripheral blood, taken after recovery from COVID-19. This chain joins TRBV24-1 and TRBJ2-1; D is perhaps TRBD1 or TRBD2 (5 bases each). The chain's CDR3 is CATSDLGTWGYNEQFF. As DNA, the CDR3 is TGTGCCACCAGTGATTTGGGGACCTGGGGGTACAATGAGCAGTTCTTC.